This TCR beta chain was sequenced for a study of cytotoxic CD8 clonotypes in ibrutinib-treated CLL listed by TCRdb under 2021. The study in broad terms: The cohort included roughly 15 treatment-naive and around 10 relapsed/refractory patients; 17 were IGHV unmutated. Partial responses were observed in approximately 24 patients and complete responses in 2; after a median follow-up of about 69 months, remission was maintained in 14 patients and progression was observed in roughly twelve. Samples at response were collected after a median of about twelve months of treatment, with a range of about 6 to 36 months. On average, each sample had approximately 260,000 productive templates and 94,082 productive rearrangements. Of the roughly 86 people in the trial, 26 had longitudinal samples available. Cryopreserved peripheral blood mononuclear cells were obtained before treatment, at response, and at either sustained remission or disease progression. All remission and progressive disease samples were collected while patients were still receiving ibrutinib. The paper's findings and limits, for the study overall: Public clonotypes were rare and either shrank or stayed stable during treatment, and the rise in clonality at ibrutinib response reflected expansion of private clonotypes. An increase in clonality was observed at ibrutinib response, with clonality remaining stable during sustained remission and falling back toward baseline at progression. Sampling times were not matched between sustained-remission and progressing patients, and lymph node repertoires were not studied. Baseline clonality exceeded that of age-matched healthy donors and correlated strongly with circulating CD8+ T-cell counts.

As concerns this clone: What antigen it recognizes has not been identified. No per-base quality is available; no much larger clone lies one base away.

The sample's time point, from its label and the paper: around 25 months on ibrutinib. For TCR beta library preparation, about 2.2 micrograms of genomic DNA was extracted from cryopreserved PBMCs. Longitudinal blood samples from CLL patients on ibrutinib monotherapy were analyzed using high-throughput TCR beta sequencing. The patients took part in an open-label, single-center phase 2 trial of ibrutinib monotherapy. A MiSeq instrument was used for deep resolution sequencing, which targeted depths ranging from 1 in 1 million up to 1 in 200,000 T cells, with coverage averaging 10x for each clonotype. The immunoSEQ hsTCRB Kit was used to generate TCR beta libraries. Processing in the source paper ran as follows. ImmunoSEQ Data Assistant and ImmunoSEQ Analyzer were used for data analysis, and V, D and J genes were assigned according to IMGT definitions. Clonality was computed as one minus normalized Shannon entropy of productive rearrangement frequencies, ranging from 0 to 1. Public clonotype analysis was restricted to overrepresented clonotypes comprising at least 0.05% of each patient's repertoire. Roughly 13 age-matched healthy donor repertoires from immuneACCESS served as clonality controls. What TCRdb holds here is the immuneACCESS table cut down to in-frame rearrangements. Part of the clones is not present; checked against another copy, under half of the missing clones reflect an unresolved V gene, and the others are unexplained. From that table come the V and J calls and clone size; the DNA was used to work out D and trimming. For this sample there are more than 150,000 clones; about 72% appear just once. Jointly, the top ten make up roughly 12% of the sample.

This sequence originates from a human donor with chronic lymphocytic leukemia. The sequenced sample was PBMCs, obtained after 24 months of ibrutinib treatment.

The encoded CDR3 is CASRNRDKMLETQYF. The sequenced DNA: TGTGCCAGCAGAAACCGGGACAAGATGTTGGAGACCCAGTACTTC. The chain is assembled from TRBV5-6 and TRBJ2-5; possibly the D gene is TRBD1, per 6 matching bases. The CDR1 and CDR2 encoded by the germline V gene are SGHDT and YYEEEE. Including cysteine and phenylalanine, the CDR3 has 15 amino acids. Only the CDR3 region is kept as DNA, spanning 45 bases read in frame from base 1. A distance of 19 bases separates the germline ends of V and J, which lose 5 bases and 5 bases respectively.